This is a list of T cell receptor beta chains from one sample in a study of blood T cell repertoires in COVID-19. Repertoires were generated with immunoSEQ multiplex PCR, while TCRdb's copy carries only in-frame clones and drops some. Of 250,000 to 300,000 clones in the sample, 75% to 90% were seen once. Sequences were obtained from peripheral blood. The receptors originated from a man aged 55-75 years who had recovered from COVID-19. The CDR3 runs from the conserved cysteine through the conserved F or W.

v_gene	j_gene	CDR3aa
TRBV11-2	TRBJ2-3	CASSLRTSGGLADTQYF
TRBV24-1	TRBJ2-5	CATSDPSDRRETQYF
TRBV29-1	TRBJ2-2	CSAGLRAGELFF
TRBV5-1	TRBJ2-2	CASSYGGSNTGELFF
TRBV18	TRBJ2-7	CASSPIDSARVEQYF
TRBV5-8	TRBJ2-5	CASRPGQGIRQETQYF
TRBV5-1	TRBJ2-2	CASSGERGGRTGELFF
TRBV27	TRBJ2-3	CASSNYRSTDTQYF
TRBV11-2	TRBJ2-1	CASSQLRGPNNEQFF
TRBV19	TRBJ1-4	CASRTRGALEKLFF
TRBV27	TRBJ2-1	CASSPRLAGGLNEQFF
TRBV29-1	TRBJ1-3	CSVEDPGTGNTIYF
TRBV18	TRBJ2-1	CASSPAGRNAYNEQFF
TRBV2	TRBJ2-7	CASSGQYEQYF
TRBV29-1	TRBJ1-4	CSVEQGQGLGEKLFF
TRBV12-3/TRBV12-4	TRBJ2-5	CASSFSQGTQYF
TRBV24-1	TRBJ1-5	CATSDLKGNQPQHF
TRBV2	TRBJ1-1	CASSQNELITNTEAFF
TRBV15	TRBJ1-2	CATSNQDRGSMSGYTF
TRBV28	TRBJ2-7	CASTGSGYPLNWEQYF
TRBV6-4	TRBJ1-2	CASSQDRGNYGYTF
TRBV4-1	TRBJ1-1	CASSRGTTVNTEAFF
TRBV19	TRBJ2-1	CASTPPGGREQFF
TRBV5-1	TRBJ1-2	CASSRTGSYGYTF
TRBV4-2	TRBJ1-2	CASSQYRGFGYTF
TRBV12-5	TRBJ1-1	CASGPSGGHTEAFF
TRBV2	TRBJ2-5	CASTFGRAQETQYF
TRBV14	TRBJ1-5	CASSQAGLGQPQHF
TRBV10-2	TRBJ1-2	CASSAYDYGYTF
TRBV5-1	TRBJ2-7	CASSLTGGGGRVSGEQYF
TRBV6-6	TRBJ2-7	CASRMDQTDYEQYF
TRBV6-5	TRBJ1-2	CASSSNYGYTF
TRBV27	TRBJ2-3	CASSSSRVITDTQYF
TRBV5-1	TRBJ1-2	CASSLAEGADGYTF
TRBV19	TRBJ1-2	CASSIQGRGFNGYTF
TRBV7-7	TRBJ2-5	CASSPAGSGGAGTQYF